These T cell receptor beta chains were read from a single sample in a study of cytomegalovirus exposure and HLA in healthy donors. Data came from immunoSEQ multiplex PCR; TCRdb stores just in-frame clones and leaves some out. The sample holds 100,000 or so clones, approximately 83% seen once. Material for sequencing was PBMCs. Every receptor here comes from a man between 18 and 29 years old in good health and CMV-seronegative. CDR3s include the opening cysteine and the closing phenylalanine or tryptophan. Each record gives: clone size, J gene, V gene, D gene, CDR3 protein, CDR3 DNA. The D gene is left open where the match is weak. Clone size is stated in some rows and not others, as once, few, many or a class when expanded.

clone_size: few
j_call: TRBJ1-1
v_call: TRBV19
d_call: .
cdr3_aa: CASSMRETQYYEAFF
cdr3_nt: TGTGCCAGTAGTATGAGAGAAACCCAATACTATGAAGCTTTCTTT

clone_size: few
j_call: TRBJ1-2
v_call: TRBV5-4
d_call: .
cdr3_aa: CASSLPGLYGYTF
cdr3_nt: TGTGCCAGCAGCTTGCCAGGACTCTATGGCTACACCTTC

clone_size: .
j_call: TRBJ1-3
v_call: TRBV7-2
d_call: .
cdr3_aa: CASSLRPSGLMGNTIYF
cdr3_nt: TGTGCCAGCAGCTTACGCCCGTCTGGGCTAATGGGAAACACCATATATTTT

clone_size: .
j_call: TRBJ1-5
v_call: TRBV27
d_call: .
cdr3_aa: CASSFQNQPQHF
cdr3_nt: TGTGCCAGCAGTTTTCAAAATCAGCCCCAGCATTTT

clone_size: few
j_call: TRBJ2-6
v_call: TRBV7-2
d_call: TRBD1
cdr3_aa: CASSPDRVSGANVLTF
cdr3_nt: TGTGCCAGCAGCCCGGACAGGGTATCTGGGGCCAACGTCCTGACTTTC

clone_size: .
j_call: TRBJ1-2
v_call: TRBV6-1
d_call: TRBD1
cdr3_aa: CASSDRGFGYTF
cdr3_nt: TGTGCCAGCAGTGACAGGGGGTTTGGCTACACCTTC

clone_size: .
j_call: TRBJ2-1
v_call: TRBV9
d_call: TRBD2
cdr3_aa: CASTLTSQYNEQFF
cdr3_nt: TGTGCCAGCACCCTGACTAGCCAATACAATGAGCAGTTCTTC

clone_size: .
j_call: TRBJ2-7
v_call: TRBV7-7
d_call: TRBD1
cdr3_aa: CASSRGTGGRYEQYF
cdr3_nt: TGTGCCAGCAGCAGGGGGACAGGGGGCCGCTACGAGCAGTACTTC

clone_size: .
j_call: TRBJ1-2
v_call: TRBV4-1
d_call: .
cdr3_aa: CASSHPQSQGLGGYTF
cdr3_nt: TGCGCCAGCAGCCACCCTCAGAGTCAGGGGCTTGGCGGCTACACCTTC

clone_size: .
j_call: TRBJ2-7
v_call: TRBV6-5
d_call: TRBD2
cdr3_aa: CASRGTSGSYEQYF
cdr3_nt: TGTGCCAGCAGGGGGACTAGCGGGAGCTACGAGCAGTACTTC

clone_size: .
j_call: TRBJ2-7
v_call: TRBV27
d_call: TRBD1
cdr3_aa: CASSPRQGWEQYF
cdr3_nt: TGTGCCAGCAGTCCTCGACAGGGGTGGGAGCAGTACTTC

clone_size: few
j_call: TRBJ1-1
v_call: TRBV5-1
d_call: .
cdr3_aa: CASSLGGFDTEAFF
cdr3_nt: TGCGCCAGCAGCTTGGGAGGGTTCGACACTGAAGCTTTCTTT

clone_size: .
j_call: TRBJ2-2
v_call: TRBV6-5
d_call: .
cdr3_aa: CASSYRVTGELFF
cdr3_nt: TGTGCCAGCAGTTACCGGGTCACCGGGGAGCTGTTTTTT

clone_size: .
j_call: TRBJ2-3
v_call: TRBV7-3
d_call: TRBD2
cdr3_aa: CASSLGGVYEDTQYF
cdr3_nt: TGTGCCAGCAGCTTAGGGGGGGTTTACGAGGATACGCAGTATTTT

clone_size: .
j_call: TRBJ2-7
v_call: TRBV6-6
d_call: TRBD2
cdr3_aa: CASSHTPGRAIEQYF
cdr3_nt: TGTGCCAGCAGCCATACTCCCGGGAGGGCCATCGAGCAGTACTTC

clone_size: .
j_call: TRBJ2-7
v_call: TRBV29-1
d_call: TRBD1
cdr3_aa: CSVGQGVYEQYF
cdr3_nt: TGCAGCGTTGGACAGGGGGTTTACGAGCAGTACTTC

clone_size: .
j_call: TRBJ2-3
v_call: TRBV28
d_call: TRBD2
cdr3_aa: CASSSPGLAGGADTQYF
cdr3_nt: TGTGCCAGCAGTTCCCCGGGACTAGCGGGAGGGGCAGATACGCAGTATTTT

clone_size: once
j_call: TRBJ1-1
v_call: TRBV4-2
d_call: .
cdr3_aa: CASSHITGVEAFF
cdr3_nt: TGTGCCAGCAGCCACATCACTGGTGTTGAAGCTTTCTTT

clone_size: .
j_call: TRBJ2-2
v_call: TRBV21-1
d_call: .
cdr3_aa: CASPPASGLTGELFF
cdr3_nt: TGTGCCAGCCCCCCGGCTAGCGGCCTCACCGGGGAGCTGTTTTTT

clone_size: once
j_call: TRBJ2-1
v_call: TRBV14
d_call: TRBD2
cdr3_aa: CASSQDLGLGFGEQFF
cdr3_nt: TGTGCCAGCAGCCAAGATCTTGGACTAGGGTTTGGTGAGCAGTTCTTC

clone_size: .
j_call: TRBJ2-7
v_call: TRBV15
d_call: .
cdr3_aa: CATSRDSGAYEQYF
cdr3_nt: TGTGCCACCAGCAGAGACTCAGGGGCTTACGAGCAGTACTTC

clone_size: .
j_call: TRBJ2-7
v_call: TRBV19
d_call: TRBD1
cdr3_aa: CASSPGQGNLLSPEQYF
cdr3_nt: TGTGCCAGTTCCCCGGGACAGGGGAACCTATTATCACCCGAGCAGTACTTC

clone_size: .
j_call: TRBJ2-7
v_call: TRBV14
d_call: .
cdr3_aa: CASSHPLWAYEQYF
cdr3_nt: TGTGCCAGCAGCCACCCCCTCTGGGCGTACGAGCAGTACTTC

clone_size: .
j_call: TRBJ2-5
v_call: TRBV2
d_call: .
cdr3_aa: CASSRVLETQYF
cdr3_nt: TGTGCCAGCAGTAGAGTGCTGGAGACCCAGTACTTC

clone_size: .
j_call: TRBJ1-2
v_call: TRBV19
d_call: .
cdr3_aa: CASSIRAPGSGYTF
cdr3_nt: TGTGCCAGTAGTATCAGGGCCCCTGGGTCTGGCTACACCTTC

clone_size: .
j_call: TRBJ1-1
v_call: TRBV6-1
d_call: .
cdr3_aa: CASSEARLFERAFF
cdr3_nt: TGTGCCAGCAGTGAAGCGAGGCTTTTCGAAAGGGCTTTCTTT

clone_size: .
j_call: TRBJ2-2
v_call: TRBV28
d_call: TRBD1
cdr3_aa: CASSETGAVTGELFF
cdr3_nt: TGTGCCAGCAGTGAGACAGGGGCGGTCACCGGGGAGCTGTTTTTT

clone_size: .
j_call: TRBJ1-2
v_call: TRBV13
d_call: TRBD1
cdr3_aa: CASSSSGTEEGGYTF
cdr3_nt: TGTGCCAGCAGCTCCTCCGGGACAGAGGAAGGCGGCTACACCTTC

clone_size: .
j_call: TRBJ1-1
v_call: TRBV16
d_call: .
cdr3_aa: CASSLYRDKNTEAFF
cdr3_nt: TGTGCCAGCAGCCTCTACCGGGACAAGAACACTGAAGCTTTCTTT

clone_size: .
j_call: TRBJ2-3
v_call: TRBV7-9
d_call: .
cdr3_aa: CASTRLAPDTQYF
cdr3_nt: TGTGCCAGCACCCGACTGGCCCCAGATACGCAGTATTTT

clone_size: few
j_call: TRBJ2-3
v_call: TRBV9
d_call: TRBD2
cdr3_aa: CASSPLAGTTDTQYF
cdr3_nt: TGTGCCAGCAGCCCACTAGCGGGGACCACAGATACGCAGTATTTT

clone_size: .
j_call: TRBJ1-1
v_call: TRBV28
d_call: .
cdr3_aa: CASSPQGGHTEAFF
cdr3_nt: TGTGCCAGCAGTCCCCAAGGGGGACACACTGAAGCTTTCTTT

clone_size: .
j_call: TRBJ2-3
v_call: TRBV5-4
d_call: .
cdr3_aa: CASSLDRGLTDTQYF
cdr3_nt: TGTGCCAGCAGCTTGGACCGAGGATTGACAGATACGCAGTATTTT

clone_size: .
j_call: TRBJ2-3
v_call: TRBV6-4
d_call: TRBD1
cdr3_aa: CASSSGQTSTDTQYF
cdr3_nt: TGTGCCAGCAGCTCGGGACAGACTAGCACAGATACGCAGTATTTT

clone_size: .
j_call: TRBJ1-1
v_call: TRBV27
d_call: .
cdr3_aa: CASSFQIVGRLNTEAFF
cdr3_nt: TGTGCCAGCAGTTTCCAGATCGTGGGGCGGTTAAACACTGAAGCTTTCTTT

clone_size: .
j_call: TRBJ2-3
v_call: TRBV27
d_call: TRBD2
cdr3_aa: CASSLIAGGWDTQYF
cdr3_nt: TGTGCCAGCAGTTTAATAGCGGGAGGATGGGATACGCAGTATTTT

clone_size: .
j_call: TRBJ2-1
v_call: TRBV28
d_call: TRBD2
cdr3_aa: CASSFDIASGNVYEQFF
cdr3_nt: TGTGCCAGCAGTTTCGATATAGCTAGCGGGAATGTCTATGAGCAGTTCTTC

clone_size: .
j_call: TRBJ2-1
v_call: TRBV7-9
d_call: TRBD2
cdr3_aa: CASSLLLGLRDNEQFF
cdr3_nt: TGTGCCAGCAGCTTATTACTGGGACTACGAGACAATGAGCAGTTCTTC

clone_size: once
j_call: TRBJ2-7
v_call: TRBV11-2
d_call: .
cdr3_aa: CASSSHPSGVLRDEQYF
cdr3_nt: TGTGCCAGCAGCTCCCACCCTTCGGGGGTTTTACGGGACGAGCAGTACTTC

clone_size: .
j_call: TRBJ2-2
v_call: TRBV7-6
d_call: .
cdr3_aa: CASSPTRASSGELFF
cdr3_nt: TGTGCCAGCAGCCCAACGCGTGCTAGCTCCGGGGAGCTGTTTTTT

clone_size: .
j_call: TRBJ1-5
v_call: TRBV19
d_call: .
cdr3_aa: CASSIRTVNSNQPQHF
cdr3_nt: TGTGCCAGTAGTATAAGGACAGTAAATAGCAATCAGCCCCAGCATTTT

clone_size: .
j_call: TRBJ2-2
v_call: TRBV7-2
d_call: TRBD2
cdr3_aa: CASSSSGFNTGELFF
cdr3_nt: TGTGCCAGCAGCTCTAGCGGCTTTAACACCGGGGAGCTGTTTTTT

clone_size: once
j_call: TRBJ2-5
v_call: TRBV6-1
d_call: TRBD1
cdr3_aa: CASRHGQASGETQYF
cdr3_nt: TGTGCCAGCAGACACGGACAGGCCTCGGGAGAGACCCAGTACTTC

clone_size: .
j_call: TRBJ1-4
v_call: TRBV9
d_call: .
cdr3_aa: CASSVHHEGAVFF
cdr3_nt: TGTGCCAGCAGCGTTCACCATGAAGGCGCGGTGTTTTTT

clone_size: .
j_call: TRBJ1-2
v_call: TRBV19
d_call: .
cdr3_aa: CATNLGGSPFGGYTF
cdr3_nt: TGTGCCACGAACCTCGGGGGATCCCCCTTCGGAGGCTACACCTTC

clone_size: once
j_call: TRBJ1-2
v_call: TRBV5-6
d_call: TRBD1
cdr3_aa: CASSWDRGNYGYTF
cdr3_nt: TGTGCCAGCAGCTGGGACAGGGGAAACTATGGCTACACCTTC

clone_size: .
j_call: TRBJ2-6
v_call: TRBV7-3
d_call: .
cdr3_aa: CASSLEGAGANVLTF
cdr3_nt: TGTGCCAGCAGCTTAGAAGGGGCTGGGGCCAACGTCCTGACTTTC